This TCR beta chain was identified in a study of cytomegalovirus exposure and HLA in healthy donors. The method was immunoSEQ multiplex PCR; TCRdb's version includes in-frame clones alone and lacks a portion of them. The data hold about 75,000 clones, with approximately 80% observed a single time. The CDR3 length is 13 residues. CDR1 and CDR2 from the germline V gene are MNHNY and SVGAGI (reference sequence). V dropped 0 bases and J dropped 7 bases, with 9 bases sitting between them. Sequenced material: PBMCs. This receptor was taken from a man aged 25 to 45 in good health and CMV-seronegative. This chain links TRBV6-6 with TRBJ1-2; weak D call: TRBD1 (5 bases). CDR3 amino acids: CASSYSGGSGYTF. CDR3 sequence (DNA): TGTGCCAGCAGTTACTCGGGGGGGAGTGGCTACACCTTC.